These T cell receptor beta chains were read from a single sample in a study of cytomegalovirus exposure and HLA in healthy donors. The protocol was immunoSEQ multiplex PCR, while the TCRdb copy is restricted to in-frame clones and leaves out a portion. Of tens of thousands of clones in the sample, almost 75% were seen once. The sequencing input was PBMCs. These receptors were collected from a man aged 45-65 years in good health and CMV-seronegative. Both conserved end residues are part of each CDR3. The D gene is left open where the match is weak. Clone size is not always given. Where it is, it says once, few, many or a class for expanded clones.

d_call	v_call	clone_size	j_call	cdr3_aa	cdr3_nt
TRBD2	TRBV30	-	TRBJ2-5	CAWRPGTSGDGETQYF	TGTGCCTGGAGGCCCGGGACTAGCGGGGACGGGGAGACCCAGTACTTC
-	TRBV2	-	TRBJ2-3	CASSDPGGLTDTQYF	TGTGCCAGCAGTGACCCGGGGGGCCTCACAGATACGCAGTATTTT
-	TRBV30	-	TRBJ2-7	CAWADYTYEQYF	TGTGCCTGGGCAGACTACACCTACGAGCAGTACTTC
-	TRBV2	-	TRBJ2-7	CASSAAYEQYF	TGTGCCAGCAGTGCTGCCTACGAGCAGTACTTC
-	TRBV2	few	TRBJ1-5	CASRGITGLNQPQHF	TGTGCCAGCAGGGGGATAACAGGGTTGAATCAGCCCCAGCATTTT
-	TRBV7-9	-	TRBJ2-5	CSSSLEGGETQYF	TGTTCCAGCAGCTTAGAGGGGGGGGAGACCCAGTACTTC
-	TRBV9	-	TRBJ2-7	CASSVGGRGSYEQYF	TGTGCCAGCAGCGTAGGAGGGAGGGGGTCCTACGAGCAGTACTTC
TRBD2	TRBV5-4	-	TRBJ2-5	CASSPPSSGQETQYF	TGTGCCAGCAGTCCCCCCTCTAGCGGTCAAGAGACCCAGTACTTC
-	TRBV2	-	TRBJ2-2	CASSGSGNTGELFF	TGTGCCAGCAGTGGATCCGGGAACACCGGGGAGCTGTTTTTT
TRBD1	TRBV6-1	few	TRBJ1-1	CASSSLGTATEAFF	TGTGCCAGCAGCTCACTCGGGACAGCCACTGAAGCTTTCTTT
-	TRBV30	many	TRBJ1-1	CAWSTTGQLEAFF	TGTGCCTGGAGTACCACAGGACAGCTTGAAGCTTTCTTT
-	TRBV30	few	TRBJ2-7	CASGPWAGPSYEQYF	TGCGCCTCAGGGCCATGGGCGGGGCCCTCCTACGAGCAGTACTTC
-	TRBV19	-	TRBJ2-7	CASSIDRTTKGLRGEQYF	TGTGCCAGTAGTATAGATCGAACAACGAAAGGGCTCAGGGGCGAGCAGTACTTC
-	TRBV7-6	once	TRBJ1-5	CASSFSGDNQPQHF	TGTGCCAGCAGCTTTTCAGGGGACAATCAGCCCCAGCATTTT
TRBD1	TRBV5-6	once	TRBJ1-5	CASSPRTGNQPQHF	TGTGCCAGCAGCCCACGGACAGGGAATCAGCCCCAGCATTTT
-	TRBV30	-	TRBJ1-1	CAWSVVGGTEAFF	TGTGCCTGGAGTGTAGTGGGGGGCACTGAAGCTTTCTTT
-	TRBV15	-	TRBJ2-5	CATSRQGIGQYF	TGTGCCACCAGCAGACAGGGAATAGGGCAGTACTTC
-	TRBV30	-	TRBJ1-1	CAWGPGGLRDEAFF	TGTGCCTGGGGTCCGGGGGGCCTGAGGGATGAAGCTTTCTTT
-	TRBV29-1	-	TRBJ1-2	CSVDVGQDNYGYTF	TGCAGCGTTGACGTAGGACAAGATAACTATGGCTACACCTTC
-	TRBV5-4	-	TRBJ2-1	CASSQTSLPEGNEQFF	TGTGCCAGCAGCCAGACTTCCCTGCCCGAAGGCAATGAGCAGTTCTTC